The 25 T cell receptor beta chains listed next were all sequenced from one sample in a study of blood T cell repertoires in COVID-19. The data were produced by immunoSEQ multiplex PCR, yet TCRdb's version contains in-frame clones alone and is incomplete. Of 410,000 or so clones listed, about 91% were seen once; the top ten hold roughly 1.6%. Sequencing was performed on peripheral blood. These receptor sequences come from a woman aged 40 to 50 with COVID-19, enrolled during active disease.

V and J are TRBV5-4 and TRBJ1-4; D not resolved. Germline CDR1 is SGHNT and CDR2 is YYREEE (reference sequence). The length of the CDR3 is 15 residues. Trimming left V 2 bases short and J 6 bases short, with 14 bases between. CDR3 protein: CASSFSHGQDEKLFF. DNA for the CDR3: TGTGCCAGCAGCTTTTCCCATGGGCAGGATGAAAAACTGTTTTTT. The variable domain in full, with the rest retrieved from reference TRBV5-4 and TRBJ1-4, is ETGVTQSPTHLIKTRGQQVTLRCSSQSGHNTVSWYQQALGQGPQFIFQYYREEENGRGNFPPRFSGLQFPNYSSELNVNALELDDSALYLCASSFSHGQDEKLFFGSGTQLSVL.

The rearrangement links TRBV11-2 to TRBJ2-1; weak D call: TRBD2 (6 bases). Trimming pared 5 bases from V and 7 bases from J, leaving 12 bases between. The germline V gene has CDR1 SGHAT and CDR2 FQNNGV. The CDR3 is 13 residues long. The CDR3 region is CASSNRLENEQFF. CDR3 coding DNA: TGTGCCAGCAGCAACCGACTAGAGAATGAGCAGTTCTTC.

The CDR3, as DNA: TGTGCCAGCAGCTCGGCGGACAGCTTAGATACGCAGTATTTT. It encodes CASSSADSLDTQYF. The genes are TRBV5-4 and TRBJ2-3; D perhaps matches TRBD1 (6 bases). The length of the CDR3 is 14 residues. The V gene lost 3 bases and the J gene lost 5 bases, with 13 bases spanning the gap. From germline, CDR1 is SGHNT and CDR2 YYREEE (reference sequence).

The rearrangement uses TRBV5-8 and TRBJ1-2; D is possibly TRBD1 (6 bases). This CDR3 has 14 amino acids. Per the germline V gene, CDR1 is SGHTS and CDR2 is YDEGEE. With 4 bases removed from V and 2 bases from J, the gap between germline ends came to 12 bases. This CDR3 reads CASSPRTDNYGYTF. CDR3 nucleotide sequence: TGTGCCAGCAGCCCAAGGACAGACAACTATGGCTACACCTTC.

The rearrangement uses TRBV5-4 and TRBJ2-3; 9 nucleotides line up with TRBD1. Germline V gene data show CDR1 as SGHNT and CDR2 as YYREEE (reference sequence). This CDR3 is built from 15 residues. V dropped 2 bases and J dropped 4; count of bases not matched to a gene: 5. The CDR3 region has the DNA TGTGCCAGCAGCTTAACAGGGGGCGATGCAGATACGCAGTATTTT. Translation gives CASSLTGGDADTQYF.

This clone occurred a few times. The chain employs TRBV7-3 and TRBJ2-1, with 10 bases matching TRBD2. Germline assignment: CDR1 SGHTA and CDR2 FQGTGA. V lost 5 bases and J lost 7; bases outside the gene matches: 11. The CDR3 is 16 amino acids. The CDR3 nucleotides are TGTGCCAGCAGCATCTTAGCGGGGGGCCGGAGGAATGAGCAGTTCTTC. Translating gives CASSILAGGRRNEQFF. Together with reference TRBV7-3 and TRBJ2-1, the CDR3 gives the full variable domain: GAGVSQTPSNKVTEKGKYVELRCDPISGHTALYWYRQSLGQGPEFLIYFQGTGAADDSGLPNDRFFAVRPEGSVSTLKIQRTERGDSAVYLCASSILAGGRRNEQFFGPGTRLTVL.

The chain carries TRBV5-1 and TRBJ1-2; a weak D match, TRBD1 (6 bases). The germline gives CDR1 SGHRS, CDR2 YFSETQ. V lost 4 bases and J lost 2, with 9 bases in between. The CDR3 contains 13 residues. Here the CDR3 reads CASSRQDNYGYTF. The DNA for the CDR3 is TGCGCCAGCAGCCGACAGGACAACTATGGCTACACCTTC.

The rearrangement joins TRBV7-2 to TRBJ2-3, with D perhaps TRBD2 (6 bases). CDR3 length: 18 residues. The germline V gene has CDR1 SGHTA and CDR2 FQGNSA. The ends were cut back, 3 bases at V and 1 base at J, with 20 bases in the middle. CDR3 sequence reads: CASSFPAGQSTRTDTQYF. The DNA for the CDR3 is TGTGCCAGCAGCTTTCCGGCGGGGCAATCTACCCGCACAGATACGCAGTATTTT.

The CDR3 is CASSRGGTGELFF. The CDR3 nucleotides are TGTGCCAGCAGCCGCGGGGGGACCGGGGAGCTGTTTTTT. J is TRBJ2-2 and V is TRBV7-8; 8 bases line up with TRBD2. CDR3 length: 13 amino acids. The junction had 1 base not matched to a gene; V was cut back by 5 bases and J by 5 bases. Looked up from germline, CDR1 is SGHVS and CDR2 is FQNEAQ. Supplemented by reference TRBV7-8 and TRBJ2-2, the full variable domain reads GAGVSQSPRYKVAKRGQDVALRCDPISGHVSLFWYQQALGQGPEFLTYFQNEAQLDKSGLPSDRFFAERPEGSVSTLKIQRTQQEDSAVYLCASSRGGTGELFFGEGSRLTVL.

J is TRBJ1-6 and V is TRBV28; 8 bases match TRBD1. The CDR3 contains 16 residues. Germline V CDR1 and CDR2: MDHEN, SYDVKM. Trimming removed 2 bases from V and 7 bases from J; junction bases left unmatched: 7. CDR3: CASSLADRAGNSPLHF. The CDR3, as DNA: TGTGCCAGCAGTTTAGCGGACAGGGCTGGGAATTCACCCCTCCACTTT.

The chain carries TRBV6-5 and TRBJ2-3; 14 bases map to TRBD2. Germline CDR1 and CDR2: MNHEY and SVGAGI. The CDR3 contains 15 residues. Trimming removed 4 bases from V and 10 bases from J; junction bases left unmatched: 7. The CDR3 region is CASSSTSGGARAQYF. The DNA for the CDR3 is TGTGCCAGCAGTTCGACTAGCGGGGGGGCCCGGGCGCAGTATTTT.

J is TRBJ2-7 and V is TRBV27; the D gene is possibly TRBD1 (5 bases). This CDR3 is 14 amino acids long. CDR1 is MNHEY and CDR2 is SMNVEV in the germline V gene (reference sequence). V was clipped by 4 bases and J by 3 bases, with 13 bases between them. CDR3 nucleotides: TGTGCCAGCAGTTGGACACACTCCCTCTACGAGCAGTACTTC. Encoded protein: CASSWTHSLYEQYF.

The V call is TRBV4-1, the J call TRBJ2-2; maybe TRBD2 (5 bases). Germline lookup yields CDR1 MGHRA and CDR2 YSYEKL. V lost 1 base and J lost 3, with 9 bases in between. This CDR3 has 15 amino acids. CDR3 loop: CASSQAGLYTGELFF. CDR3 sequence (DNA): TGCGCCAGCAGCCAAGCTGGACTTTACACCGGGGAGCTGTTTTTT.

This sequence joins TRBV2 and TRBJ1-1; perhaps TRBD1 as D (6 bases). The CDR3 contains 13 residues. Germline values: CDR1 SNHLY, CDR2 FYNNEI. V lost 8 bases, J lost 1 base, and 11 bases lay in between. This CDR3 is CASRWTENTEAFF. The CDR3 DNA sequence: TGTGCCAGCCGGTGGACAGAGAACACTGAAGCTTTCTTT.

This clone was recorded only once. V gene TRBV14 combines with J gene TRBJ1-1; D may be TRBD1 (6 bases). The CDR3 is 15 amino acids. The V end lost 0 bases, the J end lost 0 bases, and 8 bases lay between the germline ends. Per the germline V gene, CDR1 is SGHDN and CDR2 is FVKESK. CDR3 sequence: CASSQEAGVNTEAFF. CDR3 DNA sequence: TGTGCCAGCAGCCAAGAAGCAGGGGTGAACACTGAAGCTTTCTTT.

The chain links TRBV27 to TRBJ1-1; tentative D call: TRBD1 (5 bases). Germline-derived CDR1 and CDR2 are MNHEY and SMNVEV (reference sequence). Trimming stripped 3 bases from V and 6 bases from J, with 26 bases between. The CDR3 runs 18 residues. The CDR3 DNA reads as TGTGCCAGCAGTTTGTTTCGAGGGGCGGGACGTAGGTTCGCTGAAGCTTTCTTT. This gives the protein CASSLFRGAGRRFAEAFF.

This chain joins TRBV18 and TRBJ1-2, with TRBD1 as a possible D gene (6 bases). CDR1 and CDR2 (germline): KGHSH, LQKENI. V lost 5 bases to trimming and J lost 5 bases, with 24 bases between them. There are 17 residues in the CDR3. The CDR3 spells CASSSISRDTEGYGYTF. CDR3 nucleotide sequence: TGTGCCAGCTCATCAATCTCGAGGGACACCGAGGGGTATGGCTACACCTTC.

This chain joins TRBV7-2 and TRBJ1-1; D is possibly TRBD1 (6 bases). V was cut by 6 bases and J by 7 bases, with 15 bases left in between. The CDR3 length is 13 residues. The germline V gene has CDR1 SGHTA and CDR2 FQGNSA. The CDR3 spells CASRVRGINEAFF. DNA of the CDR3: TGTGCCAGCAGAGTCAGGGGAATAAATGAAGCTTTCTTT.

This rearrangement joins TRBV6-1 to TRBJ1-1, with D possibly TRBD1 on 5 matching bases. Between the trimmed V and J ends, which lost 3 bases and 0 bases, there was a span of 11 bases. The CDR3 is 15 residues long. Per the germline V gene, CDR1 is MNHNS and CDR2 is SASEGT. The CDR3 sequence: CASSESGNVNTEAFF. The CDR3 coding sequence is TGTGCCAGCAGTGAGTCAGGGAACGTGAACACTGAAGCTTTCTTT.

The chain uses TRBV9 and TRBJ2-3, with TRBD2 matching over 7 bases. Germline V CDR1 and CDR2: SGDLS, YYNGEE. The V and J ends lost 1 base and 0 bases, in that order; junction bases with no gene match: 5. The CDR3 is 16 amino acids. CDR3 DNA sequence: TGTGCCAGCAGCGTACGGAGCGGGGATAGCACAGATACGCAGTATTTT. Amino acid sequence: CASSVRSGDSTDTQYF.

This sequence joins TRBV19 and TRBJ2-1; 10 bases map to TRBD2. V dropped 6 bases and J dropped 0; count of bases not matched to a gene: 11. The CDR3 runs to 18 residues. The V gene's germline CDR1 is LNHDA and CDR2 SQIVND (reference sequence). DNA of the CDR3: TGTGCCAGTAGAGGTACTAGCGGGAAACGGAGCTCCTACAATGAGCAGTTCTTC. Encoded protein: CASRGTSGKRSSYNEQFF.

The rearrangement uses TRBV7-8 and TRBJ1-5; D is uncertain. Trimming took off 5 bases at V and 4 bases at J, with 9 bases between the two ends. CDR3 size: 13 residues. Germline CDR1 is SGHVS and CDR2 is FQNEAQ. As DNA, the CDR3 is TGTGCCAGCAGCCCGAACTTAAATCAGCCCCAGCATTTT. This sequence encodes CASSPNLNQPQHF. The full variable domain, in which reference TRBV7-8 and TRBJ1-5 provide the parts outside the CDR3, is GAGVSQSPRYKVAKRGQDVALRCDPISGHVSLFWYQQALGQGPEFLTYFQNEAQLDKSGLPSDRFFAERPEGSVSTLKIQRTQQEDSAVYLCASSPNLNQPQHFGDGTRLSIL.

The V and J genes are TRBV12-3 or TRBV12-4 and TRBJ1-1, with D possibly being TRBD1 (5 bases). The CDR3 extends over 13 amino acids. V was clipped by 3 bases and J by 6 bases, with 11 bases between them. CDR3 protein: CASSLKGLAEAFF. For the CDR3, the DNA is TGTGCCAGCAGTTTGAAGGGGTTGGCTGAAGCTTTCTTT.

This clone occurred once. V usage is TRBV15 and J usage is TRBJ1-2; 10 bases line up with TRBD1. Trimming cost V 8 bases and J 3 bases; bases outside gene matches: 3. The CDR3 totals 13 residues. In germline, CDR1 is LNHNV, CDR2 YYDKDF (reference sequence). The CDR3 here is CATGQGGDYGYTF. CDR3 sequence (DNA): TGTGCCACCGGACAGGGGGGGGACTATGGCTACACCTTC.

This chain links TRBV30 with TRBJ1-5; D is possibly TRBD1 (6 bases). V was pared by 4 bases and J by 6 bases, with 13 bases between. The CDR3 contains 13 residues. Germline CDR1 is GTSNPN and CDR2 is SVGIG (reference sequence). CDR3 coding DNA: TGTGCCTGGAACAGGGTAGCTGGTCAGCCCCAGCATTTT. Its protein product is CAWNRVAGQPQHF. Based on the CDR3 plus reference TRBV30 and TRBJ1-5, the full variable domain is SQTIHQWPATLVQPVGSPLSLECTVEGTSNPNLYWYRQAAGRGLQLLFYSVGIGQISSEVPQNLSASRPQDRQFILSSKKLLLSDSGFYLCAWNRVAGQPQHFGDGTRLSIL.